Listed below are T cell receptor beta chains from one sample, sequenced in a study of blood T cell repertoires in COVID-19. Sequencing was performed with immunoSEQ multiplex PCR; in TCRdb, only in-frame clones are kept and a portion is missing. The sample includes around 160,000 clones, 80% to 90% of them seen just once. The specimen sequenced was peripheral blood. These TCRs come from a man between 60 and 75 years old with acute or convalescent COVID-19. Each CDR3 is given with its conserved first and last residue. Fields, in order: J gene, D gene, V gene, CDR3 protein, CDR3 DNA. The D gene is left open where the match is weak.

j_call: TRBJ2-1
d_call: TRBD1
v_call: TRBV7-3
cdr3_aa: CASSSSGTDYNEQFF
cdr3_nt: TGTGCCAGCAGCTCCTCCGGGACAGACTACAATGAGCAGTTCTTC

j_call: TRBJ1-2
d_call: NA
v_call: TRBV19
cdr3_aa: CASSSGGDYGYTF
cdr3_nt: TGTGCCAGTAGTTCGGGGGGTGACTATGGCTACACCTTC

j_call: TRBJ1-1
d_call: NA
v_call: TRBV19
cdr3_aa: CASRPSSSVWGTEAFF
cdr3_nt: TGTGCCAGTAGGCCCTCTAGCTCGGTGTGGGGCACTGAAGCTTTCTTT

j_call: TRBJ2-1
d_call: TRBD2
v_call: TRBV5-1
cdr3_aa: CASSLRAGVSENEQFF
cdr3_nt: TGCGCCAGCAGCCTCCGAGCGGGAGTATCTGAAAATGAGCAGTTCTTC

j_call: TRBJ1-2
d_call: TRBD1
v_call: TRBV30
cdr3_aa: CAWRRLDRGDGYTF
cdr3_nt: TGTGCCTGGAGAAGGCTGGACAGGGGTGATGGCTACACCTTC

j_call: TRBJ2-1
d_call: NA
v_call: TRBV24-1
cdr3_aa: CATSDGIARGSYNEQFF
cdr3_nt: TGTGCCACCAGTGATGGCATCGCGCGGGGCTCCTACAATGAGCAGTTCTTC

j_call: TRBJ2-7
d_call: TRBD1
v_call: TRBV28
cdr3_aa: CASSFTGGLYEQYF
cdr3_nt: TGTGCCAGCAGTTTCACAGGGGGTCTCTACGAGCAGTACTTC

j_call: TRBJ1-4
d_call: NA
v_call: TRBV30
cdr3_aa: CAWSVQAGRNEKLFF
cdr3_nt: TGTGCCTGGAGTGTACAGGCGGGGAGGAATGAAAAACTGTTTTTT

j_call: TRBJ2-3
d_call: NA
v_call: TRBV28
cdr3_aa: CASSLRGPLNTQYF
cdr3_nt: TGTGCCAGCAGTTTAAGAGGGCCTTTGAATACGCAGTATTTT

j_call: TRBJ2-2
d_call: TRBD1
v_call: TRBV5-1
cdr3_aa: CASSSDPQGANTGELFF
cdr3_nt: TGCGCCAGCAGCTCCGACCCCCAGGGGGCGAACACCGGGGAGCTGTTTTTT

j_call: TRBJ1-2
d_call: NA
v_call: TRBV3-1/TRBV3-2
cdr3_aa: CASSLQAGGGYTF
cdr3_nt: TGTGCCAGCAGCCTCCAGGCGGGAGGTGGCTACACCTTC

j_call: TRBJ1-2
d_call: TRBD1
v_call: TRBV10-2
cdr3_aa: CASSSGQGGYGYTF
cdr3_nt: TGCGCCAGCAGTTCGGGACAGGGAGGTTATGGCTACACCTTC

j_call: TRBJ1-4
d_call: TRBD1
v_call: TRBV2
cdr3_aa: CASSAEQGAREKLFF
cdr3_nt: TGTGCCAGCAGCGCAGAACAGGGGGCGAGGGAAAAACTGTTTTTT

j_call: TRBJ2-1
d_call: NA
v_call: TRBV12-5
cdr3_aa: CASQGVNEQFF
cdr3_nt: TGTGCTAGCCAAGGGGTTAATGAGCAGTTCTTC

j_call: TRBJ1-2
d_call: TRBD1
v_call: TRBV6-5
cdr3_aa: CASSTTGGRLGYTF
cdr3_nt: TGTGCCAGCAGTACAACAGGGGGAAGACTCGGCTACACCTTC

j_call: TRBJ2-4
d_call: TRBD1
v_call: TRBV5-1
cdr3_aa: CASSSGQITGVKNIQYF
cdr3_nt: TGCGCCAGCAGCTCGGGCCAGATTACAGGGGTGAAAAACATTCAGTACTTC

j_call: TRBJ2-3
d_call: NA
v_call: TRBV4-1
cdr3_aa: CASSQVETMAQYF
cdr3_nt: TGCGCCAGCAGCCAAGTGGAGACTATGGCGCAGTATTTT

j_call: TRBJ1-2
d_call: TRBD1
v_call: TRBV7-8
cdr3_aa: CASSQRGGQGAYSYGYTF
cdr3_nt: TGTGCCAGCAGCCAGAGGGGCGGACAGGGGGCGTATTCCTATGGCTACACCTTC

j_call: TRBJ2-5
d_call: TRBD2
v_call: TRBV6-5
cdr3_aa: CARPLGSGIGETQYF
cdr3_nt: TGTGCCAGGCCACTTGGTAGCGGGATAGGGGAGACCCAGTACTTC

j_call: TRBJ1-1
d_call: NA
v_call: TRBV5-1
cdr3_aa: CASSESLTNTEAFF
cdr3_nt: TGCGCCAGCTCTGAGAGCCTCACGAACACTGAAGCTTTCTTT

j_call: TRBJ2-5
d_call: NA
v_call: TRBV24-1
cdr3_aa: CATSESTGRRETQYF
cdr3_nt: TGTGCCACCAGTGAGTCGACAGGGAGGAGGGAGACCCAGTACTTC

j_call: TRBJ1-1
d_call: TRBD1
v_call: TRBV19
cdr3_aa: CASSAGQGANTEAFF
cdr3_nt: TGTGCCAGTAGTGCCGGACAGGGGGCCAACACTGAAGCTTTCTTT

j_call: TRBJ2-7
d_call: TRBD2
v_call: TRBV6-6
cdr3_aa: CASRGGSYEQYF
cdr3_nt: TGTGCCAGCCGGGGGGGTTCCTACGAGCAGTACTTC

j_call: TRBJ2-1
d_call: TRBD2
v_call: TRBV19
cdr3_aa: CAASLGLNNEQFF
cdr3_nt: TGTGCCGCCAGCTTGGGACTAAACAATGAGCAGTTCTTC

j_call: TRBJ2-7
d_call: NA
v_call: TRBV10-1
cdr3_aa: CASSESGGGEQYF
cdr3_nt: TGCGCCAGCAGTGAGTCGGGCGGAGGCGAGCAGTACTTC

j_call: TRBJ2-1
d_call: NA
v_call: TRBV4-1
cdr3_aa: CASSQPLRVPYNEQFF
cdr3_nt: TGCGCCAGCAGCCAACCCCTGAGGGTCCCCTACAATGAGCAGTTCTTC

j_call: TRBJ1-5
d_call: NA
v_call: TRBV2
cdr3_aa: CASSPEVLSNQPQHF
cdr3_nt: TGTGCCAGCAGCCCCGAAGTACTTAGCAATCAGCCCCAGCATTTT

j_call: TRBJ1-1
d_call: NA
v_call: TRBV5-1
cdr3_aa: CASSLAQGMNTEAFF
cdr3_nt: TGCGCCAGCAGCTTGGCGCAGGGGATGAACACTGAAGCTTTCTTT

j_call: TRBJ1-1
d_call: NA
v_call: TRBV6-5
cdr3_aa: CASSYEQQTEAFF
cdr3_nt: TGTGCCAGCAGTTACGAACAGCAGACTGAAGCTTTCTTT

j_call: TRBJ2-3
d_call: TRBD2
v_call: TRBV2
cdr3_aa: CASDIAGSTDTQYF
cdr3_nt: TGTGCCAGCGACATAGCGGGCTCCACAGATACGCAGTATTTT